These 30 T cell receptor beta chains share one sample of origin, sequenced in a study of blood T cell repertoires in COVID-19. Here immunoSEQ multiplex PCR was the method, and the copy in TCRdb shows in-frame clones only, minus some. The sample has about 220,000 clones, about three quarters seen once. Sequencing was performed on peripheral blood. These TCRs come from a woman in her 70s with acute or convalescent COVID-19.

The chain recombines TRBV3-1 (or the pseudogene TRBV3-2) with TRBJ2-7, with TRBD2 matching 8 bases. CDR3 size: 13 residues. CDR1 is LGHDT and CDR2 is YNNKEL in the germline V gene (reference sequence). With 4 bases clipped from V and 3 bases from J, the junction kept 2 bases outside the gene matches. CDR3 amino acids: CASSLGTSYEQYF. In DNA form, the CDR3 reads TGTGCCAGCAGCCTTGGGACTAGCTACGAGCAGTACTTC.

V is TRBV19 and J is TRBJ2-1, with 9 bases fitting TRBD1. This CDR3 has 16 amino acids. With V trimmed by 5 bases and J by 6 bases, 11 bases remained unmatched. CDR1 is LNHDA and CDR2 is SQIVND in the germline V gene (reference sequence). CDR3 nucleotides: TGTGCCAGTAGTCCCTTAGACAGGGGGGTTCTCAATGAGCAGTTCTTC. Protein product: CASSPLDRGVLNEQFF.

The rearrangement links TRBV5-8 to TRBJ2-5, with a possible D match to TRBD2 (6 bases). The V and J ends lost 3 bases and 5 bases respectively, with 17 bases between them. Germline loops: CDR1 SGHTS, CDR2 YDEGEE. There are 15 residues in the CDR3. The CDR3 bases are TGTGCCAGCAGCTCCGCTCGACTAGGTGGGGAGACCCAGTACTTC. This gives the protein CASSSARLGGETQYF. The whole variable domain, filled in from reference TRBV5-8 and TRBJ2-5, reads EAGVTQSPTHLIKTRGQQATLRCSPISGHTSVYWYQQALGLGLQFLLWYDEGEERNRGNFPPRFSGRQFPNYSSELNVNALELEDSALYLCASSSARLGGETQYFGPGTRLLVL.

Here the CDR3 reads CASSDPPGLASGMEQYF. DNA of the CDR3: TGTGCCAGCAGTGATCCACCGGGACTAGCTTCCGGGATGGAGCAGTACTTC. The rearrangement uses TRBV6-1 and TRBJ2-7, with 9 bases aligning to TRBD2. The CDR3 consists of 17 residues. The ends lost 3 bases at V and 7 bases at J; junction bases unmatched: 16. Germline V gene lookup returns CDR1 MNHNS and CDR2 SASEGT.

The chain links TRBV13 to TRBJ2-3, with D hard to call. The germline V and J ends were trimmed by 0 bases and 0 bases, with 7 bases remaining between them. CDR1 is PRHDT and CDR2 is FYEKMQ in the germline V gene (reference sequence). The CDR3 length is 15 residues. CDR3 in DNA: TGTGCCAGCAGCTTAGGCCAGCGTAGCACAGATACGCAGTATTTT. Translation gives CASSLGQRSTDTQYF.

The genes are TRBV7-2 and TRBJ2-5, with a tentative D call TRBD2 (7 bases). CDR3 size: 19 residues. Germline V gene data show CDR1 as SGHTA and CDR2 as FQGNSA. V lost 1 base and J 1 base, leaving 22 bases between the germline ends. In nucleotides, the CDR3 is TGTGCCAGCAGCTTAGTACGGGGGGCTAGAGGGGGAGGCCAAGAGACCCAGTACTTC. It is translated as CASSLVRGARGGGQETQYF.

The CDR3 bases are TGTGCCAGCAGCTCAGGGCCGCTCAATGAGCAGTTCTTC. It codes for CASSSGPLNEQFF. J is TRBJ2-1 and V is TRBV7-2, with a possible D match to TRBD1 (5 bases). Per germline, CDR1 SGHTA and CDR2 FQGNSA. This CDR3 spans 13 amino acids. V lost 4 bases and J lost 6, with 10 bases in between.

This rearrangement joins TRBV19 to TRBJ2-7, with a possible D match to TRBD1 (5 bases). The CDR3 length is 16 residues. CDR1 and CDR2 (germline): LNHDA, SQIVND (reference sequence). V was cut by 6 bases and J by 2 bases, with 20 bases left in between. The CDR3 nucleotides read TGTGCCAGTAGACCCCTGGACATTCCCAACCCCTACGAGCAGTACTTC. The encoded protein is CASRPLDIPNPYEQYF.

This chain uses TRBV6-1 with TRBJ2-1, with D possibly matching TRBD2 (5 bases). With 2 bases removed from V and 11 bases from J, the gap between germline ends came to 13 bases. The CDR3 has 13 amino acids. Germline CDR1 is MNHNS and CDR2 is SASEGT. The CDR3 coding sequence is TGTGCCAGCAGTGAATCTGGGAGCTCTAAGCAGTTCTTC. Translated, it gives CASSESGSSKQFF.

The gene calls are TRBV23-1 and TRBJ2-3, with TRBD2 identical over 8 bases. TRBV23-1 is placed among ORFs of uncertain function. The length of the CDR3 is 19 residues. V dropped 9 bases and J dropped 2; count of bases not matched to a gene: 22. CDR3 region: CARNPRDVSGASYTDTQYF. The CDR3, as DNA: TGCGCCAGGAACCCCCGGGACGTTAGCGGGGCGTCCTACACAGATACGCAGTATTTT.

J is TRBJ2-3 and V is TRBV7-3, with TRBD2 matching over 7 bases. Per the germline V gene, CDR1 is SGHTA and CDR2 is FQGTGA. The J segment lost 4 bases and the V segment lost 5 bases, leaving 9 bases of the junction unmatched. The CDR3 sequence is 15 residues long. CDR3 DNA: TGTGCCAGCAGCCCAATCCCCCGGGGGGCAGATACGCAGTATTTT. Residues: CASSPIPRGADTQYF.

The chain is built from TRBV27 and TRBJ2-7; TRBD2 might be the D (5 bases). The CDR3 is 14 residues long. V was trimmed by 2 bases and J by 1 base, leaving 9 bases between them. Germline values: CDR1 MNHEY, CDR2 SMNVEV (reference sequence). CDR3 region: CASSLDYFSYEQYF. The CDR3 DNA reads as TGTGCCAGCAGTTTAGACTATTTTTCCTACGAGCAGTACTTC.

The V call is TRBV5-4, the J call TRBJ2-7, with a tentative D call TRBD1 (6 bases). CDR1 is SGHNT, CDR2 YYREEE, per germline (reference sequence). The CDR3 extends over 16 amino acids. V lost 0 bases and J lost 0, with 13 bases in between. The CDR3 sequence is CASSLGGTLPSYEQYV. The CDR3 DNA reads as TGTGCCAGCAGCTTGGGAGGGACACTTCCCTCCTACGAGCAGTACGTC.

V usage is TRBV9 and J usage is TRBJ2-1, with D hard to call. Germline V CDR1 and CDR2: SGDLS, YYNGEE. With 0 bases removed from V and 4 bases from J, the gap between germline ends came to 8 bases. The CDR3 has 14 residues. The CDR3: CASSVGPEYNEQFF. CDR3 nucleotides: TGTGCCAGCAGCGTAGGCCCAGAATACAATGAGCAGTTCTTC.

The chain recombines TRBV6-5 with TRBJ1-5, with D possibly being TRBD1 (5 bases). The length of the CDR3 is 13 residues. Germline-derived CDR1 and CDR2 are MNHEY and SVGAGI. V dropped 5 bases and J dropped 5 bases, with 10 bases sitting between them. CDR3 DNA sequence: TGTGCCAGCAGTATAAGGGGCGATCAGCCCCAGCATTTT. Protein: CASSIRGDQPQHF.

V and J are TRBV5-6 and TRBJ2-4; 9 nucleotides line up with TRBD1. CDR3 length: 15 amino acids. V lost 1 base to trimming and J lost 6 bases; unmatched junction nucleotides: 5. Germline V gives CDR1 SGHDT, CDR2 YYEEEE. In nucleotides, the CDR3 is TGTGCCAGCAGCTTGACAGGGGGCCGCCGAAACATTCAGTACTTC. Translation: CASSLTGGRRNIQYF.

J is TRBJ2-5 and V is TRBV6-1; weak D call: TRBD2 (6 bases). The CDR3 has 13 residues. Germline V gene lookup returns CDR1 MNHNS and CDR2 SASEGT. V was trimmed by 1 base and J by 14 bases, leaving 17 bases between them. In DNA, the CDR3 is TGTGCCAGCAGTGAAGGACTAGATCCCTTGGTTTACTTC. Amino acids: CASSEGLDPLVYF.

The chain is built from TRBV4-3 and TRBJ1-3, with D possibly being TRBD1 (5 bases). The CDR3 runs to 17 residues. V lost 0 bases and J lost 0, with 12 bases in between. Germline V gives CDR1 LGHNA, CDR2 YSLEER. This CDR3 is CASSQDRGDYSGNTIYF. CDR3 sequence (DNA): TGCGCCAGCAGCCAAGATCGGGGGGACTACTCTGGAAACACCATATATTTT.

The chain carries TRBV9 and TRBJ2-4; TRBD1 aligns across 9 bases. CDR3 length: 17 residues. The germline V gene has CDR1 SGDLS and CDR2 YYNGEE. With V trimmed by 0 bases and J by 9 bases, 13 bases remained unmatched. The CDR3 loop reads CASSVGLGTGTAGIQYF. The CDR3 DNA is TGTGCCAGCAGCGTAGGGTTGGGGACAGGGACCGCGGGCATTCAGTACTTC.

The chain combines TRBV5-1 with TRBJ2-1, with TRBD2 identical over 11 bases. Germline V gene data show CDR1 as SGHRS and CDR2 as YFSETQ. Trimming cost V 7 bases and J 8 bases; bases outside gene matches: 8. This CDR3 has 14 residues. CDR3 residues: CASQVLAGAYEQFF. For the CDR3, the DNA is TGCGCCAGCCAGGTACTAGCGGGGGCCTATGAGCAGTTCTTC.

The chain joins TRBV6-5 to TRBJ2-3; 11 bases align to TRBD1. The CDR3 extends over 12 amino acids. Trimming cost V 8 bases and J 6 bases; bases outside gene matches: 1. Germline V gives CDR1 MNHEY, CDR2 SVGAGI. The CDR3 is CASGQGADTQYF. CDR3 bases: TGTGCCAGCGGACAGGGGGCGGATACGCAGTATTTT.

This sequence joins TRBV12-3 or TRBV12-4 and TRBJ1-2; D gene unclear. V shed 2 bases and J shed 8 bases, with 12 bases lying between them. The CDR3 loop spans 13 amino acids. CDR3 amino acids: CASSLSGPQGYTF. The CDR3 DNA reads as TGTGCCAGCAGTTTAAGTGGCCCGCAGGGCTACACCTTC.

DNA for the CDR3: TGTGCCAGCAGACTAACTAGCGGGGGCTACGAGCAGTACTTC. This sequence encodes CASRLTSGGYEQYF. The V gene is TRBV3-1 (or the pseudogene TRBV3-2), the J gene TRBJ2-7, with 11 bases identical to TRBD2. Germline trimming cut 6 bases from V and 3 bases from J; bases unmatched to any gene: 4. Germline assignment: CDR1 LGHDT and CDR2 YNNKEL (reference sequence). This CDR3 is built from 14 residues.

V usage is TRBV5-1 and J usage is TRBJ1-4, with a possible D match to TRBD1 (5 bases). This CDR3 is built from 16 residues. Looked up from germline, CDR1 is SGHRS and CDR2 is YFSETQ. V lost 0 bases to trimming and J lost 0 bases, with 9 bases between them. CDR3: CASSLADTTTNEKLFF. The CDR3 nucleotides are TGCGCCAGCAGCTTGGCGGACACCACAACTAATGAAAAACTGTTTTTT.

The chain has TRBV10-3 and TRBJ2-2; 7 positions match TRBD1. CDR3 length: 14 residues. The germline V gene has CDR1 ENHRY and CDR2 SYGVKD. Trimming took 5 bases from V and 4 from J; bases not matched to a gene: 4. The CDR3 region has the DNA TGTGCCATCAGTCCGACAGGGCTCACCGGGGAGCTGTTTTTT. It is translated as CAISPTGLTGELFF.

The chain is built from TRBV7-3 and TRBJ2-1; D is possibly TRBD1 (5 bases). The germline V gene has CDR1 SGHTA and CDR2 FQGTGA. Trimming left V 3 bases short and J 5 bases short, with 8 bases between. The CDR3 loop spans 13 amino acids. The CDR3 spells CASSFTGDNEQFF. The CDR3 bases are TGTGCCAGCAGCTTTACAGGTGACAATGAGCAGTTCTTC.

The chain links TRBV5-6 to TRBJ2-2, with D possibly being TRBD2 (7 bases). V was trimmed by 2 bases and J by 8 bases, leaving 19 bases between them. Per the germline V gene, CDR1 is SGHDT and CDR2 is YYEEEE. This CDR3 has 16 residues. CDR3 nucleotide sequence: TGTGCCAGCAGCTTCCCTGAGACGGGGGGCGGTGGGGAGCTGTTTTTT. Its protein is CASSFPETGGGGELFF.

The chain employs TRBV7-3 and TRBJ2-3; weak D call: TRBD1 (5 bases). Germline V gene lookup returns CDR1 SGHTA and CDR2 FQGTGA. This CDR3 has 14 residues. V lost 1 base to trimming and J lost 3 bases, with 8 bases between them. The CDR3 nucleotides read TGTGCCAGCAGCTTAAATCCAGGGACAGATACGCAGTATTTT. Translated, it gives CASSLNPGTDTQYF.

The gene calls are TRBV29-1 and TRBJ2-4; 9 positions match TRBD1. The V segment lost 7 bases and the J segment 7 bases; nucleotides outside the gene matches: 8. This CDR3 is built from 13 residues. Germline CDR1 reads SQVTM; CDR2 reads ANQGSEA. The CDR3 bases are TGCAGCGGACAGGGGGACGGAGGGAACATTCAGTACTTC. Translating it yields CSGQGDGGNIQYF.

The rearrangement links TRBV3-1 (or the pseudogene TRBV3-2) to TRBJ2-7; TRBD1 aligns across 9 bases. After removal of 5 bases from V and 5 bases from J, the junction contained 4 bases not matched to a gene. Germline loops: CDR1 LGHDT, CDR2 YNNKEL (reference sequence). The CDR3 length is 13 residues. This CDR3 reads CASSGTGINEQYF. The CDR3 DNA reads as TGTGCCAGCAGCGGGACAGGGATCAACGAGCAGTACTTC.